A few counts support the clone carrying this T cell receptor beta chain. Its antigen is currently unknown. Investigators took roughly 9.5 milliliters of peripheral blood from every donor. The sample comes from a study of blood T cells in healthy people across ages. Study-level points and caveats: What prevented conclusive comparison of naive and antigen-experienced cells was that PBMCs were unsorted.

A second about 6 to 12 cycle PCR used barcoded and J-beta primers. A single record per CDR3 protein comes from TCRdb applying MiXCR to the 5' RACE reads. The data show 1.5 million to 2 million distinct CDR3 sequences, about 39% seen once. The clonotype comes from a human donor in good health. The sequenced material came from blood.

This CDR3 is CASSYAGTGETYEQYF. In DNA form, the CDR3 reads TGTGCCAGCAGTTACGCCGGGACAGGGGAGACCTACGAGCAGTACTTC. The chain combines TRBV6-6 with TRBJ2-7, with 10 bases lining up with TRBD1. CDR1 is MNHNY, CDR2 SVGAGI, per germline (reference sequence). V was pared by 2 bases and J by 2 bases, with 6 bases of the junction left unmatched. CDR3 length: 16 amino acids.